The entry that follows covers one T cell receptor (beta chain) sequence. Its antigen is not yet known. There are no base qualities to consult, and no much larger clone falls within one base. The data originate from a study of tumor-infiltrating lymphocytes in primary liver carcinoma (dated by TCRdb to about 2017). A note on the overall study: The five patients, three men and two women aged 30 to 69 years, had hepatocellular carcinoma (four) or combined HCC and intrahepatic cholangiocarcinoma (one). The five patients had tumors of stage T1-T3 N0M0, with maximum diameters ranging from roughly 4.2 to 10 cm. Each sample produced roughly 3.65 to 8 million productive TCRbeta reads, and read depth showed no significant difference between tissue types. Across five regions of each liver tumor, along with adjacent normal tissue and blood, the study brought together TCRbeta repertoire sequencing, expression microarrays and whole-exome sequencing. TCRbeta repertoire sequencing covered roughly 35 specimens from 5 patients: around 25 tumor regions, 5 adjacent noncancerous liver tissues and 5 peripheral blood samples. Repertoires from technical replicates were highly reproducible, with mean shared-clone rates roughly 0.87 and correlation coefficients above 0.95. Here is what the overall study found, with its caveats: With just 4 to 6 patients in the study, the authors point out that the findings should be validated in a larger study. Because the samples were bulk and unsorted, CD4+ and CD8+ T cell repertoires could not be compared. Repertoire overlap was higher between tumor regions (mean about 36%) than tumor-adjacent (around 17%) or tumor-blood (about 15%) pairs, consistent with antigen-driven expansion. Compared with blood, tumors had a significantly larger share of the repertoire taken up by the top 250 clones (p = 0.039). Because only the TCR beta chain was sequenced and unpaired alpha chains were not captured, true repertoire diversity is likely underestimated.

The CDR3 has 13 amino acids, counting the end cysteine and phenylalanine. The only DNA kept is the CDR3, 39 bases in frame from the first base. Cut back by 2 bases and 8 bases, the V and J ends lie 12 bases apart. Without any cell sorting, total RNA and DNA were co-extracted from about 21-30 mg of bulk tissue using the AllPrep DNA/RNA mini kit. Between November 2015 and early 2016, a few patients in China with histopathologically diagnosed primary liver carcinoma had surgical resection. Chronic HBV infection was present in the patients, and the patients were treatment-naive at sampling. Fresh tumor and adjacent tissue pieces were bisected; one half was stored in RNAlater at -80°C, the other sent for histology. TCRbeta-specific cDNA was reverse-transcribed from approximately 0.5 ug total RNA using a constant-region primer and ProtoScript II reverse transcriptase. Three nested multiplex PCR rounds, following a slightly modified ARM-PCR procedure, were used to build the TCRbeta libraries. The first two PCR rounds used multiplex TRBV1-TRBV30 forward primers with a Cbeta reverse primer, each for approximately 11 cycles. Sample barcodes and Illumina adapters were attached in a final 25-cycle PCR using Deep VentR polymerase. Amplicons of 200-500 bp were gel-purified with a QIAquick gel extraction kit before sequencing. The TCRbeta amplicons were sequenced with 250-bp paired-end reads on an Illumina HiSeq 2500. In the original analysis: To recover full CDR3 sequences, reads were quality-trimmed using Trimmomatic v0.33 and paired reads were then merged using FLASH v1.2.11. V, D and J germline segments were assigned to the rearranged TCRbeta sequences by MiGEC v1.2.1b. VDJtools v1.0.0 computed clonotype statistics and Shannon-Wiener diversity indices. To cut down on sampling bias, every analysis after diversity analysis relied on just the 250 most abundant clonotypes from each sample. TCRdb took the public reads, trimmed them with fastp at Q25, ran MiXCR for clone calling and kept in-frame beta chains. Under each unique CDR3 protein, matching rows form one entry showing the most common genes and DNA. TCRdb's processing, not the authors', yielded these V and J calls. Present in this sample are about 96,000 distinct CDR3 sequences, less than 75% of which were seen just once. Around 26% of the sample belongs to the ten largest clones.

Sequenced: tumor-adjacent normal liver tissue. The chain was built from TRBV12-3 or TRBV12-4 and TRBJ1-1; no confident D gene assignment can be made. The TCR originated in a man in his forties with primary liver carcinoma and hepatitis B virus infection. The nucleotide sequence is TGTGCCAGCAGTTTATTAAGCATAGGAGAAGCTTTCTTT. Translated, it reads CASSLLSIGEAFF.